In this sample, the clone carrying this TCR beta chain turned up a few times. The CDR3 has 16 residues. The authors made TCR cDNA by 5'RACE template switching, adding a universal primer site and UMIs. TCRdb used MiXCR to reprocess the 5' RACE reads, holding one entry per CDR3 protein. The sample shows approximately 170,000 distinct CDR3 sequences, 9.5% to 11% of them seen only once. These data come from a study of T cells after yellow fever vaccination. The gene calls are TRBV21-1 and TRBJ2-1. TRBV21-1 is listed as a pseudogene. The clonotype was recovered from a man younger than 35 who received the YFV17D yellow fever vaccine. The starting material was CD8+ T cells sorted from PBMCs, obtained 15 days after the yellow fever booster vaccination. The CDR3 here is CASSKRLASSYNEQFF. The CDR3 DNA sequence: TGTGCCAGCAGCAAACGTCTAGCGAGCTCCTACAATGAGCAGTTCTTC.